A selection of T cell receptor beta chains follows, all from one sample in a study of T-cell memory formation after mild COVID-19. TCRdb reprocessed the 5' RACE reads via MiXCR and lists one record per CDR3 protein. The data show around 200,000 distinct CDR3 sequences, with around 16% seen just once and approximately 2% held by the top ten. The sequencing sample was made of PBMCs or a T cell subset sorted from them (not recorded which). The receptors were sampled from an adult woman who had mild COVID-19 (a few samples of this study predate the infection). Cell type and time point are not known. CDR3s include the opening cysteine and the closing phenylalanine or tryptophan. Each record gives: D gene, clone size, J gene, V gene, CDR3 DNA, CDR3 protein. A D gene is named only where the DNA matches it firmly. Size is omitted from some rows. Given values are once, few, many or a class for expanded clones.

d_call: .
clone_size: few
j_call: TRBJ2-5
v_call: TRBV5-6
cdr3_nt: TGTGCCAGCAGCCTGGGGCCTCTAGAGACCCAGTACTTC
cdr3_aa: CASSLGPLETQYF

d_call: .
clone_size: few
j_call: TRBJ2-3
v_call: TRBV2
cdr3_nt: TGTGCCAGCAGGGCCACTTTTGATACGCAGTATTTT
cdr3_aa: CASRATFDTQYF

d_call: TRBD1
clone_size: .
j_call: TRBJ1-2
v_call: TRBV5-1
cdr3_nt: TGCGCCAGCAGCTTGTCCGGGACAGCCTATGGCTACACCTTC
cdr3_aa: CASSLSGTAYGYTF

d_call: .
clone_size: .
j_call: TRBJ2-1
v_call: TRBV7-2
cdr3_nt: TGTGCCAGCAGCTTACGGAGCGAGTACTACAATGAGCAGTTCTTC
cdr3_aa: CASSLRSEYYNEQFF

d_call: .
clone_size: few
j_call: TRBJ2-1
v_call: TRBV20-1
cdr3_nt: TGCAGTGCTAGTACCTATGAGCAGTTCTTC
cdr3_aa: CSASTYEQFF

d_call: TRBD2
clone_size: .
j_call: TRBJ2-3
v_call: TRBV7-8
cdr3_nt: TGTGCCAGCAGCTTAGCGACTACTAGCGGGGACGGAGTAGATACGCAGTATTTT
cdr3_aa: CASSLATTSGDGVDTQYF

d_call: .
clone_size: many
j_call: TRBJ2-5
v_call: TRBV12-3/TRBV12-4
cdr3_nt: TGTGCCAGCAGTCCACCCTCTCAGACCCAGTACTTC
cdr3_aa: CASSPPSQTQYF

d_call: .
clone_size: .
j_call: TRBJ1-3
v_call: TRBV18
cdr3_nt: TGTGCCAGCTCACCACCGGGCAACTCTGGAAACACCATATATTTT
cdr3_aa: CASSPPGNSGNTIYF

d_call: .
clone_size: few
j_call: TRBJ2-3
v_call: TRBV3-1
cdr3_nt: TGTGCCAGCAGCCAAGATAGGTCCGATACGCAGTATTTT
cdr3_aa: CASSQDRSDTQYF

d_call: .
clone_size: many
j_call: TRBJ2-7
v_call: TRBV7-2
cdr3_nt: TGTGCCAGCAGCTTATACCACGGGACTCGTCACTACGAGCAGTACTTC
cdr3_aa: CASSLYHGTRHYEQYF

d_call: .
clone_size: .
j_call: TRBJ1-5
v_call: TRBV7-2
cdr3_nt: TGTGCCAGCGGGACGCCCAATCAGCCCCAGCATTTT
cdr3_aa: CASGTPNQPQHF

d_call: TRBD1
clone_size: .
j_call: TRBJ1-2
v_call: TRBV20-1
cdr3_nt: TGCAGTGCTAGAGATGAGTGGACGGGACAGGGGTTTGGCTACACCTTC
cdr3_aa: CSARDEWTGQGFGYTF

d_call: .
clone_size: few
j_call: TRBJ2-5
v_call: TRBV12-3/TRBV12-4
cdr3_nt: TGTGCCAGCAGGCCCACGGGACCTCAAGAGACCCAGTACTTC
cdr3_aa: CASRPTGPQETQYF

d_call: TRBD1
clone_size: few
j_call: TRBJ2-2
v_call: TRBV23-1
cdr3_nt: TGCGCCAGCAGCCAGACAGGGGGCCACACCGGGGAGCTGTTTTTT
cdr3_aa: CASSQTGGHTGELFF

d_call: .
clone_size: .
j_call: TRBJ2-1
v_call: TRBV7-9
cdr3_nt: TGTGCCAGCAGCTTAGGGGAGACACCGGGCAATGAGCAGTTCTTC
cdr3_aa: CASSLGETPGNEQFF

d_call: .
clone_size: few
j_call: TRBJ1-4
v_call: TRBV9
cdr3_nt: TGTGCCAGCAGCGTAGGAGGGGCTCTTAATGAAAAACTGTTTTTT
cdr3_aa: CASSVGGALNEKLFF

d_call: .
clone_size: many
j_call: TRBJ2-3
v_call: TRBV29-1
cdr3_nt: TGCAGCGTTGGACTACCAGATACGCAGTATTTT
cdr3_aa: CSVGLPDTQYF

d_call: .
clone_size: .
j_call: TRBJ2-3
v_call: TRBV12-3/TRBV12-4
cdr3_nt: TGTGCCAGCAGACCGGACTACCAATATACGCAGTATTTT
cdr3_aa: CASRPDYQYTQYF

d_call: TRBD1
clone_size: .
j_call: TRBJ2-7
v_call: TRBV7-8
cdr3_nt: TGTGCCAGCAGCCCGAACAGGGGCCCTCCGGACGAGCAGTACTTC
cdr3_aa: CASSPNRGPPDEQYF

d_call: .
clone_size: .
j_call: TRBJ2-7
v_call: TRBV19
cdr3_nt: TGTGCCAGTAGTTTTGCCCGCGGATCCTACGAGCAGTACTTC
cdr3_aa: CASSFARGSYEQYF

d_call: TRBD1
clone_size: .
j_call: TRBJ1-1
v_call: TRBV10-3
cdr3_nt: TGTGCCATCGGACAGGGAGGTGACACTGAAGCTTTCTTT
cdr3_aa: CAIGQGGDTEAFF

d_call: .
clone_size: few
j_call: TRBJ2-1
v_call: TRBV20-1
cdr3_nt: TGCAGTGCTAGTTTGACAGGTACCAGTGGTGAGCAGTTCTTC
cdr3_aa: CSASLTGTSGEQFF

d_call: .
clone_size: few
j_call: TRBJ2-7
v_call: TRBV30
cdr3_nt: TGTGCCTGGAGTGTACGTGGGACCCCCTACGAGCAGTACTTC
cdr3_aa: CAWSVRGTPYEQYF

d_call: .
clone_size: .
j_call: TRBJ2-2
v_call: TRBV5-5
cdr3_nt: TGTGCCAGCAGCTGGAACGTCGGGGAGCTGTTTTTT
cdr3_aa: CASSWNVGELFF

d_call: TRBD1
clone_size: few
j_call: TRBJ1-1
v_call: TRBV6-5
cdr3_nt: TGTGCCAGCAGTCAGGGGGCGCGGACTGAAGCTTTCTTT
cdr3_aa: CASSQGARTEAFF

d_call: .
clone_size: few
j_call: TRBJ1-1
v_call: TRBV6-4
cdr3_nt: TGTGCCAGCCGAAAGGAGGGGGTCATGAACACTGAAGCTTTCTTT
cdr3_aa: CASRKEGVMNTEAFF

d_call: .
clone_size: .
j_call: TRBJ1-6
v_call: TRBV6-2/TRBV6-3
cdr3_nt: TGTGCCAGCAGTTACTCGAAATCGTCACCCCTCCACTTT
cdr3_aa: CASSYSKSSPLHF

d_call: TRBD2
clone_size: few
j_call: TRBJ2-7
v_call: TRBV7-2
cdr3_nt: TGTGCCAGCAGCTCCCCGAGCGGGGTAAAATCCTACGAGCAGTACTTC
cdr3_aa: CASSSPSGVKSYEQYF

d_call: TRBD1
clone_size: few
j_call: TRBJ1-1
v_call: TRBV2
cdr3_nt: TGTGCCAGCAGTGAAGAGGGGGCCACTGAAGCTTTCTTT
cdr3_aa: CASSEEGATEAFF

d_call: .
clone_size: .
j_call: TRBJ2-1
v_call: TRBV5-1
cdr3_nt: TGCGCCAGCGGAGCAGCACGGACCTCCTACAATGAGCAGTTCTTC
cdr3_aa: CASGAARTSYNEQFF

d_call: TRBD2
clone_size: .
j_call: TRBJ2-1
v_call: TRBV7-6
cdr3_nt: TGTGCCAGCAGCCCAGCGAGCGGGAGAACCCACAATGAGCAGTTCTTC
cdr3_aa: CASSPASGRTHNEQFF

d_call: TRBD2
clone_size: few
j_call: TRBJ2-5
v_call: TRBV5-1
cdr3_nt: TGCGCCAGCAGCGTAGGGACTAGCGGTTTAGAGACCCAGTACTTC
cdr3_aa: CASSVGTSGLETQYF

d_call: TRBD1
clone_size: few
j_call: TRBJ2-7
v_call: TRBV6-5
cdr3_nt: TGTGCCAGCAGCCACCGGGACAGGGCGGCCTACGAGCAGTACTTC
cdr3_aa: CASSHRDRAAYEQYF

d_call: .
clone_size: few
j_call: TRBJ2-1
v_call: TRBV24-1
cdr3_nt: TGTGCCACCAGTGATGGCGGGGCCCACAATGAGCAGTTCTTC
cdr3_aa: CATSDGGAHNEQFF

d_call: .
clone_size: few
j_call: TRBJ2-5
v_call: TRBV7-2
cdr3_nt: TGTGCCAGCAGCTTAGCGAGGACGTCGACCCAGTACTTC
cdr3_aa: CASSLARTSTQYF

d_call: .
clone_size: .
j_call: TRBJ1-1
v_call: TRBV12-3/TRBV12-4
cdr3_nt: TGTGCCAGCAGATCTTTGGCGGGACACGAGAACACTGAAGCTTTCTTT
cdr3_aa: CASRSLAGHENTEAFF

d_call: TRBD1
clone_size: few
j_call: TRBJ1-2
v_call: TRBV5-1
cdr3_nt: TGCGCCAGCAGCTTGGCGGGACAGGGGGCAACTGGCTACACCTTC
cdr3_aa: CASSLAGQGATGYTF

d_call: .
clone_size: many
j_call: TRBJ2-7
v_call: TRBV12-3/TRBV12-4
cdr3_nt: TGTGCCACCCCAGCTTATACTGACAACCCGCCCTACGAGCAGTACTTC
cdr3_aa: CATPAYTDNPPYEQYF

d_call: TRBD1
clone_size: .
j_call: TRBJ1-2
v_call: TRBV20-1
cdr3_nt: TGCAGTTCCGATCCCAGAGGACAGGGATCGACTACGGGTGGCTACACCTTC
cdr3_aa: CSSDPRGQGSTTGGYTF

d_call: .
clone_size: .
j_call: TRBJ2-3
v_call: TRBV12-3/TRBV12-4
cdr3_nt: TGTGCCAGCAGTACCAGGGGAGCAGATACGCAGTATTTT
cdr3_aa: CASSTRGADTQYF

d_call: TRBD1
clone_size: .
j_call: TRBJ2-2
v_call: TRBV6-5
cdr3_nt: TGTGCCAGCAGTCCCATTCCGGGACAGGGCCAAAGGGAGCTGTTTTTT
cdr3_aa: CASSPIPGQGQRELFF

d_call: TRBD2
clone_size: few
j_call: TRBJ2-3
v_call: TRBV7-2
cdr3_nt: TGTGCCAGCAGCTCACAGAGGACTAGCGGGAGCTCCCCAGATACGCAGTATTTT
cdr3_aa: CASSSQRTSGSSPDTQYF

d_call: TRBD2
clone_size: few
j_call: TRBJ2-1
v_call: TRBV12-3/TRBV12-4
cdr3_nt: TGTGCCAGCAGTCCACCAGGAAGCGGGGTTAGCTCCTACAATGAGCAGTTCTTC
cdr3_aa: CASSPPGSGVSSYNEQFF

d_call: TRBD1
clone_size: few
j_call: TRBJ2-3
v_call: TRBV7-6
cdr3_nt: TGTGCCAGCAGCTTAGGGGTCAGGGGGCGGACAGATACGCAGTATTTT
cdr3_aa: CASSLGVRGRTDTQYF

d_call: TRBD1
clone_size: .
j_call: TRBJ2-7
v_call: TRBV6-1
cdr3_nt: TGTGCCAGCAGCGGAGTGACGGGACAGGGGTATAGGTACGAGCAGTACTTC
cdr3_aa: CASSGVTGQGYRYEQYF

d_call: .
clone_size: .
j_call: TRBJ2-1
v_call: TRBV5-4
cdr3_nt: TGTGCCAGCAGTCCCCGGGACACCTCCCTCGAGCAGTTCTTC
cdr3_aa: CASSPRDTSLEQFF

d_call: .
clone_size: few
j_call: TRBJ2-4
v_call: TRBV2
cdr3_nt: TGTGCCAGCAGTGAAGCAGGGCTAAGAGCCAAAAACATTCAGTACTTC
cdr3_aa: CASSEAGLRAKNIQYF

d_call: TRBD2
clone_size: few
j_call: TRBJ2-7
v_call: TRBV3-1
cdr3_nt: TGTGCCAGCAGCCAAGGTGGCAGGCTAGCGGACGAGCAGTACTTC
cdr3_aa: CASSQGGRLADEQYF

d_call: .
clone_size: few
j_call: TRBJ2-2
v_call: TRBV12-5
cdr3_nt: TGTGCTAGTGGTCACCCACGACTGCTGTTTTTT
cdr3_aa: CASGHPRLLFF

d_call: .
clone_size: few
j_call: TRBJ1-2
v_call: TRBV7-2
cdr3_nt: TGTGCCAGCAGATTACAGGGAAGCGTTAATAACTATGGCTACACCTTC
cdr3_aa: CASRLQGSVNNYGYTF

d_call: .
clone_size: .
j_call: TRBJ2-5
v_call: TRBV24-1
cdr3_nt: TGTGCCACCAGTGGTCCGGGACAAAGAGAGACCCAGTACTTC
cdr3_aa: CATSGPGQRETQYF

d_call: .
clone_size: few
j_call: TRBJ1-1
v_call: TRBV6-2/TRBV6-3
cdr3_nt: TGTGCCAGCAGCCACCGGCGGGGGGGCACTGAAGCTTTCTTT
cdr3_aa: CASSHRRGGTEAFF

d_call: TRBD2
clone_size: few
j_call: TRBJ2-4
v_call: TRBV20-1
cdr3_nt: TGCAGTGCCCCCCTCCTGGCTAGCGGGGGGGCCAAAAACATTCAGTACTTC
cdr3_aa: CSAPLLASGGAKNIQYF

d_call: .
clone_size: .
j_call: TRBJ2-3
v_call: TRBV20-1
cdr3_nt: TGCAGTGCTAAAGGGGAGGCGCAGTATTTT
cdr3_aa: CSAKGEAQYF

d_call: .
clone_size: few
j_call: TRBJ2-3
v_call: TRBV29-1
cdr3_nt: TGCTCCGCGGCTCCGAGACAGATCACAGATACGCAGTATTTT
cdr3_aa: CSAAPRQITDTQYF

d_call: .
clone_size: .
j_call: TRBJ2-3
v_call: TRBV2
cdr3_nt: TGTGCCAGCAGTGAAGGCAGGGACACAGATACGCAGTATTTT
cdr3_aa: CASSEGRDTDTQYF

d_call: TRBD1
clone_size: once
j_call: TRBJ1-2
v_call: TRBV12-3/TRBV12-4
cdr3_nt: TGTGCCAGCAGTTCGACAGGGGAGCCTGGCTACACCTTC
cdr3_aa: CASSSTGEPGYTF